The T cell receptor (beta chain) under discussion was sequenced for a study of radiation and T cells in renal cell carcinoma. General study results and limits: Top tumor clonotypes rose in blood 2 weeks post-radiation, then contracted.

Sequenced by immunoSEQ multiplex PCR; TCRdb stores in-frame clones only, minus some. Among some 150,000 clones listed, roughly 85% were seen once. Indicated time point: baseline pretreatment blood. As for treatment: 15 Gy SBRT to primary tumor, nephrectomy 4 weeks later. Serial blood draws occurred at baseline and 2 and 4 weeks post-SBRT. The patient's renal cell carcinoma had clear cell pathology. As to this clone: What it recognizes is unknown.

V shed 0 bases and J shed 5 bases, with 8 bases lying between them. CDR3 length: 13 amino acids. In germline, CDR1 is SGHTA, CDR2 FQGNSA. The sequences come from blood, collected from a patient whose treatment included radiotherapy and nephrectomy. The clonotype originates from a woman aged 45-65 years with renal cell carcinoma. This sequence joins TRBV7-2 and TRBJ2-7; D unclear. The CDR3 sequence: CASSLARGNEQYF. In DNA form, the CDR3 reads TGTGCCAGCAGCTTAGCCCGAGGCAACGAGCAGTACTTC.